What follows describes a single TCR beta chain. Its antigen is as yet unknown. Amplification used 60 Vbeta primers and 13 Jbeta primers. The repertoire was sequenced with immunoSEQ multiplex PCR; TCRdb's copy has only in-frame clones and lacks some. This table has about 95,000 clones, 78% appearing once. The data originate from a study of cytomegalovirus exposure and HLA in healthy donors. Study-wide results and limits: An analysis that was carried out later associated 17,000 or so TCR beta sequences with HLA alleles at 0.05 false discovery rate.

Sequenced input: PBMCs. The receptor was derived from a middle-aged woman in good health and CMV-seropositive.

The CDR3 DNA reads TGTGCCACCAGCAGGCCGGAAGAGGGGGGGAGCTACAATGAGCAGTTCTTC. Its translation is CATSRPEEGGSYNEQFF. The chain combines TRBV15 with TRBJ2-1, with D possibly matching TRBD2 (7 bases). V was pared by 3 bases and J by 3 bases, with 18 bases between. Germline CDR1 reads LNHNV; CDR2 reads YYDKDF (reference sequence). The CDR3 totals 17 residues.